This is a list of T cell receptor beta chains from one sample in a study of OX40 agonist ivuxolimab in advanced cancers. Repertoires were generated with immunoSEQ multiplex PCR, while TCRdb's copy carries only in-frame clones and drops some. The profile shows approximately 79,000 clones, 85% to 90% of them singletons. Here the sequenced sample was CD4+ or CD8+ T cells sorted from blood, taken in a trial of the OX40 agonist ivuxolimab. These receptors were collected from an adult with an advanced solid tumor such as melanoma, head and neck, liver or kidney cancer. Each CDR3 is given with its conserved first and last residue. Each record gives: V gene, clone size, D gene, J gene, CDR3 DNA, CDR3 protein. A D gene is named only where the DNA matches it firmly. Rows may omit the clone size; those that give it use once, few, many or a size class.

TRBV6-1	medium-sized	NA	TRBJ1-1	TGTGCCAGCAGTTCGGGGACCCTTGGCCGGTCGGCTTTCTTT	CASSSGTLGRSAFF
TRBV6-5	once	TRBD2	TRBJ2-3	TGTGCCAGCAGTTCTAGCGGGGGTAGCACAGATACGCAGTATTTT	CASSSSGGSTDTQYF
TRBV6-5	NA	TRBD1	TRBJ2-7	TGTGCCAGTAATCCCCGGGACAGGAGCTCCTACGAGCAGTACTTC	CASNPRDRSSYEQYF
TRBV7-9	NA	NA	TRBJ2-7	TGTGCCAGCAGCCCACCCCGACAGTTAGCCTCCTACGAGCAGTACTTC	CASSPPRQLASYEQYF
TRBV5-6	once	TRBD1	TRBJ1-5	TGTGCCGGCAGCTTGAGTCGACAGGGGCCCCAGCATTTT	CAGSLSRQGPQHF
TRBV27	NA	NA	TRBJ2-7	TGTGCCAGCAGTTTATCGACTAGTCTCTCCTACGAGCAGTACTTC	CASSLSTSLSYEQYF
TRBV19	once	TRBD1	TRBJ1-3	TGTGCCAGTAGATTGGGACAGAGCTCTGGAAACACCATATATTTT	CASRLGQSSGNTIYF
TRBV29-1	NA	TRBD1	TRBJ1-2	TGCAGCGTAACCGGGGGGACAGGGGATTTATTTGGCTACACCTTC	CSVTGGTGDLFGYTF
TRBV5-1	NA	NA	TRBJ1-2	TGCGCCAGCAGTGTTACGGGGACGAGGGGTGGCTACACCTTC	CASSVTGTRGGYTF
TRBV15	NA	TRBD1	TRBJ1-1	TGTGCCACCAGCAGAGGGGGAAACCGGGACAGTGAAGCTTTCTTT	CATSRGGNRDSEAFF
TRBV28	NA	NA	TRBJ1-3	TGTGCCAGCAGTCTGTGGAACACCATATATTTT	CASSLWNTIYF
TRBV2	NA	NA	TRBJ2-2	TGTGCCAGCAGTGATGAACGTCAGGGCACCGGGGAGCTGTTTTTT	CASSDERQGTGELFF